This TCR beta chain was identified in a study of somatic mutations in cytotoxic T cells in rheumatoid arthritis. Study as a whole: Some V beta antibody-stained T-cell populations were flow-sorted at nearly 100% purity, including V beta1+ cells sequenced for TCRB.

The CDR3 is made up of 14 amino acids. The V and J ends lost 5 bases and 4 bases respectively, with 12 bases between them. In germline, CDR1 is MNHEY, CDR2 SMNVEV (reference sequence). In the authors' workflow: Patient-derived CD8+ clones with a size above 1% showed rare matches to published virus-specific TCRB sequences. Libraries were prepared by immunoSEQ multiplex PCR; TCRdb keeps only in-frame clonotypes and omits some of them. V, J and clone size are those of that table, while D and trimming were read from the DNA. The repertoire holds around 16,000 clones, with approximately 79% as singletons.

This sequence joins TRBV27 and TRBJ2-1; D might be TRBD2 (6 bases). The sample was CD8+ T cells sorted from blood. The clonotype comes from an adult with rheumatoid arthritis. CDR3 in DNA: TGTGCCAGCAGTCCCATGGGGACTTACAATGAGCAGTTCTTC. It translates to CASSPMGTYNEQFF.